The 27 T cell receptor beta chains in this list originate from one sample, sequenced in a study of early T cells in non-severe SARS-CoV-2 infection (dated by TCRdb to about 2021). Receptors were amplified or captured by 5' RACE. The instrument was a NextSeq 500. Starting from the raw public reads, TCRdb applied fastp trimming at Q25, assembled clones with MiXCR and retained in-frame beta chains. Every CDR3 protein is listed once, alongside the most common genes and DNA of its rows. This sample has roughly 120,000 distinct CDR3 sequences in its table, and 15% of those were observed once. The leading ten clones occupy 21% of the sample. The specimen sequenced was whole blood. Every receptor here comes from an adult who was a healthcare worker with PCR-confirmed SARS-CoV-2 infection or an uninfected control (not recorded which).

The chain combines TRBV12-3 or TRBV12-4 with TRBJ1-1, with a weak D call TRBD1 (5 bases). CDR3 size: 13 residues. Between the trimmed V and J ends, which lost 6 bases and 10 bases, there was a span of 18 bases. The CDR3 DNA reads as TGTGCCAGCAGCATCTGGGACGTGCGGCTAGCTTTCTTT. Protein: CASSIWDVRLAFF.

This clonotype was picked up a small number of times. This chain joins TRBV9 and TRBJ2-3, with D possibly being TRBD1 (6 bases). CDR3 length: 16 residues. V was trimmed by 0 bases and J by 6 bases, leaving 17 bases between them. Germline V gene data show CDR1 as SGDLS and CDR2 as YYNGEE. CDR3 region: CASSVGAGDGEDTQYF. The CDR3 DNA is TGTGCCAGCAGCGTAGGGGCAGGGGACGGAGAGGATACGCAGTATTTT.

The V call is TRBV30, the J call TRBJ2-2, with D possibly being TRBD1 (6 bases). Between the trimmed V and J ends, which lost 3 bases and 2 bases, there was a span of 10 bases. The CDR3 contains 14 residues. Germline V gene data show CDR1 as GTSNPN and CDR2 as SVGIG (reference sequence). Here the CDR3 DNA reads TGTGCCTGGAGCCGGGACAATAACACCGGGGAGCTGTTTTTT. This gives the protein CAWSRDNNTGELFF.

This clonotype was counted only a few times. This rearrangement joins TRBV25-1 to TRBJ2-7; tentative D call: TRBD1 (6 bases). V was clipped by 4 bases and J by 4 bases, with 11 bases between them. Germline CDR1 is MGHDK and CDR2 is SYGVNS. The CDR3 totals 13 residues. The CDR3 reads CASSVPGAYEQYF. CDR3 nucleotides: TGTGCCAGCAGTGTCCCAGGGGCGTACGAGCAGTACTTC.

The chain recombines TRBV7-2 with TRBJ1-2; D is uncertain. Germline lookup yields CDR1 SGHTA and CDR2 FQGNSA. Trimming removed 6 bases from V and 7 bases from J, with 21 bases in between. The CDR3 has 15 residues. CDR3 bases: TGTGCCAGCAGACAAAACCCGGGCTCGGGGTCTGGCTACACCTTC. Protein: CASRQNPGSGSGYTF.

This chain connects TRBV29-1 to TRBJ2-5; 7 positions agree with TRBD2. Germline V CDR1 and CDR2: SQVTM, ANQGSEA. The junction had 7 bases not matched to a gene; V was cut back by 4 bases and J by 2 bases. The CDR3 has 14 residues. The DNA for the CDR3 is TGCAGCGTTGTCCCGGGACTAAGACAAGAGACCCAGTACTTC. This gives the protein CSVVPGLRQETQYF.

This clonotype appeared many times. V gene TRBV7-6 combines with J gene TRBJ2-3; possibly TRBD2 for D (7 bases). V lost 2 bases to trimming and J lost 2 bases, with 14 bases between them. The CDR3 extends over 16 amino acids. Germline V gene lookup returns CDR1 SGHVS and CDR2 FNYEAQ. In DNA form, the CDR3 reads TGTGCCAGCAGCTTACTCTCGGGGGGCTCCACAGATACGCAGTATTTT. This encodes CASSLLSGGSTDTQYF.

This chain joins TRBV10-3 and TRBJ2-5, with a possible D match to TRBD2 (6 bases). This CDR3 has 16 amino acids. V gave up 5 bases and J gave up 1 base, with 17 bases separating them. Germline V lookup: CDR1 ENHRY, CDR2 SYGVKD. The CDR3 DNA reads TGTGCCATCAGTCCCCGGCCAGCGGGTATCCAAGAGACCCAGTACTTC. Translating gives CAISPRPAGIQETQYF.

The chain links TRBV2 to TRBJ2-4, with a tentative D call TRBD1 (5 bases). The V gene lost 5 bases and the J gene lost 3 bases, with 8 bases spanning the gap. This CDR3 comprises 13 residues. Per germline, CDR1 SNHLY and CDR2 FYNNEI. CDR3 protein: CASSSRGKNIQYF. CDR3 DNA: TGTGCCAGCAGTTCAAGGGGCAAAAACATTCAGTACTTC.

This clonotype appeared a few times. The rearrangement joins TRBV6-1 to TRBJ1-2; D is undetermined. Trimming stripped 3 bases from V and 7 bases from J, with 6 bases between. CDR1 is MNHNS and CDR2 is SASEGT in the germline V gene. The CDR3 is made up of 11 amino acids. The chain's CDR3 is CASSDGPGYTF. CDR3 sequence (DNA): TGTGCCAGCAGTGATGGGCCTGGCTACACCTTC.

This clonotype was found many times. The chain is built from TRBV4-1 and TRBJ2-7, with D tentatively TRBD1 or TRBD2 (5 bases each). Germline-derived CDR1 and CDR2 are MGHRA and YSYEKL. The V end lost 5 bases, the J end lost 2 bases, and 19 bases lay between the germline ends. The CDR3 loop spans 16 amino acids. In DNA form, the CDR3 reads TGCGCCAGCAGCTCCGCTCCGGGGCCCGACCCCTACGAGCAGTACTTC. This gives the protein CASSSAPGPDPYEQYF.

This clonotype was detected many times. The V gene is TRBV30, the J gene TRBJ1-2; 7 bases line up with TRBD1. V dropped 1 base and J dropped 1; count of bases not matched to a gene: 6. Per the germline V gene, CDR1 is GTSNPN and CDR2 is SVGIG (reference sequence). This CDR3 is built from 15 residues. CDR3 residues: CAWSASTGLNYGYTF. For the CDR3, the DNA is TGTGCCTGGAGTGCTTCGACAGGGCTTAACTATGGCTACACCTTC.

The CDR3 nucleotides read TGTGCCAGCAGCTTAAAGGCCGTGATCACTGAAGCTTTCTTT. Residues: CASSLKAVITEAFF. The chain combines TRBV11-2 with TRBJ1-1; D gene ambiguous. Per germline, CDR1 SGHAT and CDR2 FQNNGV. The V end was cut by 2 bases, the J end by 4 bases, with 11 bases between. The CDR3 extends over 14 amino acids. Using reference TRBV11-2 and TRBJ1-1 for the parts outside the CDR3, the full variable domain is EAGVAQSPRYKIIEKRQSVAFWCNPISGHATLYWYQQILGQGPKLLIQFQNNGVVDDSQLPKDRFSAERLKGVDSTLKIQPAKLEDSAVYLCASSLKAVITEAFFGQGTRLTVV.

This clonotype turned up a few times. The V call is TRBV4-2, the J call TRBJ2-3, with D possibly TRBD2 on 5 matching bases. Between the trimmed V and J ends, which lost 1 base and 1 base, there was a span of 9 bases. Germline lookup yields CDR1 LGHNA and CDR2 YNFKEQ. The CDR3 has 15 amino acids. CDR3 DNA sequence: TGTGCCAGCAGCCAAGGGGGAGACGGCACAGATACGCAGTATTTT. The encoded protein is CASSQGGDGTDTQYF.

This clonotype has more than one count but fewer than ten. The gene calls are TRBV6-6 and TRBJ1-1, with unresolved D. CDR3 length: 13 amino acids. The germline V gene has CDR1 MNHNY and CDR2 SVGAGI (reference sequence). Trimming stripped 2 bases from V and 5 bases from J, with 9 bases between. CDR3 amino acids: CASSYPGGTEAFF. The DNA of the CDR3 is TGTGCCAGCAGTTACCCGGGTGGGACTGAAGCTTTCTTT.

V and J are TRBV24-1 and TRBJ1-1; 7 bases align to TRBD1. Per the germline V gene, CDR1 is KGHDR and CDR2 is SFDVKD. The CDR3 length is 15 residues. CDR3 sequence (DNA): TGTACCGGTGTAATCGGGGGCAGGGGGAATACTGAAGCTTTCTTT. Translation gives CTGVIGGRGNTEAFF.

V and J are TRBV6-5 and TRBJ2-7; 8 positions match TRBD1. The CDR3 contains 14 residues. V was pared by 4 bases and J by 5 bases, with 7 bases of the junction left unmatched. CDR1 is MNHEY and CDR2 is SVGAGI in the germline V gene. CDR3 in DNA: TGTGCCAGCAGTTTACTCGGGACAGGCCACGAGCAGTACTTC. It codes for CASSLLGTGHEQYF.

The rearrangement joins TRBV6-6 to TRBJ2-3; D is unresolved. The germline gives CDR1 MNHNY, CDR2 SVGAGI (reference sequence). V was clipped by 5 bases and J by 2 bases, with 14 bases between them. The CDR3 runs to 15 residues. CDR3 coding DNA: TGTGCCAGCAGTCCCCGAATGGCTACCACAGATACGCAGTATTTT. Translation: CASSPRMATTDTQYF.

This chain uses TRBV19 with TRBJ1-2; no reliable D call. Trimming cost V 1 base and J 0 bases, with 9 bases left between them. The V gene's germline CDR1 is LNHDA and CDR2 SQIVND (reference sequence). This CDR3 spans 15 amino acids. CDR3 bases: TGTGCCAGTAGTATAGGAAACCACCCTAACTATGGCTACACCTTC. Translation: CASSIGNHPNYGYTF.

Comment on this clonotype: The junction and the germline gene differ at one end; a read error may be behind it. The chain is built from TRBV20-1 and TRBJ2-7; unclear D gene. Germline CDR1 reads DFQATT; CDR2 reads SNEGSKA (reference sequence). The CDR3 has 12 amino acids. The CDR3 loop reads CSARDLNHEPYF. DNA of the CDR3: TGCAGTGCTAGAGATCTCAACCACGAGCCGTACTTC.

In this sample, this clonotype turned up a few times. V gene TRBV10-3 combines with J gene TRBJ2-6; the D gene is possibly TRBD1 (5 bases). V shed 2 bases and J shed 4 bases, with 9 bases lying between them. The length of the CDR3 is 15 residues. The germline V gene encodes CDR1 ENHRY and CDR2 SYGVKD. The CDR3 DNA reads TGTGCCATCAGTGAGGAGACAGCCGGGGCCAACGTCCTGACTTTC. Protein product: CAISEETAGANVLTF.

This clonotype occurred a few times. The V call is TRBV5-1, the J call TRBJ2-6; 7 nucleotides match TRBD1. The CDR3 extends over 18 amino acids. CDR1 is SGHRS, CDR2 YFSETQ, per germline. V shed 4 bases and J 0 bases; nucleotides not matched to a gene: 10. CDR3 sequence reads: CASSPQTGLSSGANVLTF. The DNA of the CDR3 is TGCGCCAGCAGCCCACAGACAGGGCTAAGCTCTGGGGCCAACGTCCTGACTTTC.

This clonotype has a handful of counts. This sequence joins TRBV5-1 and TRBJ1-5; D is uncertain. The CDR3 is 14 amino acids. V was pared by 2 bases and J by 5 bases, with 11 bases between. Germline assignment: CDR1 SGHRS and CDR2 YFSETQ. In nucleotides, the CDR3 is TGCGCCAGCAGCTTTGACTTCCCTGATCAGCCCCAGCATTTT. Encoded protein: CASSFDFPDQPQHF.

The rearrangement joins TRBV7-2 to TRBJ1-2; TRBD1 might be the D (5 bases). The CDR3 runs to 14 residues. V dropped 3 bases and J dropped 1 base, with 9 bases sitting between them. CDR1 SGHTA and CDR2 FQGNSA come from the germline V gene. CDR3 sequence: CASSFGARNYGYTF. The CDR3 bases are TGTGCCAGCAGCTTTGGGGCGCGTAACTATGGCTACACCTTC.

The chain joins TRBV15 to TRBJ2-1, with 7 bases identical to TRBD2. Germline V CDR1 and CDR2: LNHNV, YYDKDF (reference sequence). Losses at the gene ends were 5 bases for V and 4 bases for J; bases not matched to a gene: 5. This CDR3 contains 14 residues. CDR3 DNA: TGTGCCACCAGCTCTCCGGGGGGTTACAATGAGCAGTTCTTC. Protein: CATSSPGGYNEQFF.

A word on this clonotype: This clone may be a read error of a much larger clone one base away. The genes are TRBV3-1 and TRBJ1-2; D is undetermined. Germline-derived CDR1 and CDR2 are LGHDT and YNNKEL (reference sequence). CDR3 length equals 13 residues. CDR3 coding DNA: TGTACCAGCAGCCAAGGCCTCATAAATGGCTACACCTTC. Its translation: CTSSQGLINGYTF.

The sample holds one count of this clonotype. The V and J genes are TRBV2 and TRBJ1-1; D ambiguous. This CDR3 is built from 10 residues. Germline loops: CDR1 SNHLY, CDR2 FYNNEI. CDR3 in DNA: TGTGTCGACGCGCGTGGTGAAGCTTTCTTT. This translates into CVDARGEAFF.